This is a list of T cell receptor beta chains from one sample in a study of blood T cell repertoires in COVID-19. TCRdb keeps only in-frame clones here, not all; method: immunoSEQ multiplex PCR. This table holds about 240,000 clones, about nine tenths found once. Material for sequencing was peripheral blood. Receptors originate from a man aged 60 to 69 who had recovered from COVID-19. The conserved cysteine and the conserved F or W are not part of the CDR3 here. The size of a clone is reported for some rows only, either as once, few or many, or as a class for expanded clones.

J gene	V gene	CDR3 length	clone size	CDR3 protein
TRBJ1-1	TRBV19	14	-	ASSIITHRLNTEAF
TRBJ2-3	TRBV7-9	13	-	ASSPAGFGTDTQY
TRBJ2-2	TRBV11-2	13	-	ASSLVQLATGELF
TRBJ1-2	TRBV4-1	14	-	ASSQGGGRGNYGYT
TRBJ1-2	TRBV28	15	-	ASGIPGGSTPSLGYT
TRBJ2-2	TRBV11-2	16	-	ASSLAEQGASNTGELF
TRBJ2-7	TRBV7-6	16	-	ASSFSGGLSITIYEQY
TRBJ1-1	TRBV19	12	once	ASSLGQLQTEAF
TRBJ1-2	TRBV6-5	13	-	ASRPDQGAVKGYT
TRBJ1-1	TRBV5-8	11	once	ASSLQANTEAF
TRBJ1-3	TRBV14	13	-	ASSPTGGIGNTIY